This TCR beta chain stems from a study of T cells in Graves' hyperthyroidism and ophthalmopathy. This clonotype occurred many times. TCR beta CDR3 region amplification was performed from RNA transcripts. The HTBI primer set was used in a first-round RT-PCR of the TCR CDR3. TCRdb passed the multiplex PCR reads through MiXCR, listing each CDR3 protein once. The data show more than 300,000 distinct CDR3 sequences, roughly 14% seen once. The sample consisted of blood. This receptor was taken from a woman aged 55-69 years with Graves' hyperthyroidism.

The CDR3 sequence: CASQTGLDSENTEAFF. The DNA of the CDR3 is TGCGCCAGTCAAACGGGACTGGACAGCGAGAACACTGAAGCTTTCTTT. The chain is built from TRBV5-1 and TRBJ1-1, with D possibly matching TRBD1 (6 bases). V was clipped by 8 bases and J by 1 base, with 21 bases between them. The CDR3 runs to 16 residues. The germline V gene encodes CDR1 SGHRS and CDR2 YFSETQ.